This T cell receptor (beta chain) is from a study of cytomegalovirus exposure and HLA in healthy donors. The study ran its PCR with 60 Vbeta and 13 Jbeta primers. Data came from immunoSEQ multiplex PCR; TCRdb stores just in-frame clones and leaves some out. This table holds under 200,000 clones, less than 80% found once. The V end was cut by 9 bases, the J end by 1 base, with 12 bases between. The CDR3 sequence is 14 residues long. Looked up from germline, CDR1 is ENHRY and CDR2 is SYGVKD. Points on this clone: Antigen unknown.

Study results and caveats: Productive rates of about 90% or about 30% were seen for most TCR beta V segments in an earlier analysis. Later, an analysis showed that TCR beta chains associated with HLA were more clonally expanded than others that were equally common. Rarity held for most TCR sequences, but there were some public TCRs that occurred in many donors. Common viral pathogens (according to a later analysis) appeared linked to several of the most significant clusters.

The receptor comes from a woman aged 30 to 39 in good health and CMV-seropositive. Input material: PBMCs. The chain employs TRBV10-3 and TRBJ2-2; tentatively, D is TRBD1 (7 bases). The CDR3 DNA reads as TGTGCCATGGAGGGGACAGTGAACACCGGGGAGCTGTTTTTT. This translates into CAMEGTVNTGELFF.